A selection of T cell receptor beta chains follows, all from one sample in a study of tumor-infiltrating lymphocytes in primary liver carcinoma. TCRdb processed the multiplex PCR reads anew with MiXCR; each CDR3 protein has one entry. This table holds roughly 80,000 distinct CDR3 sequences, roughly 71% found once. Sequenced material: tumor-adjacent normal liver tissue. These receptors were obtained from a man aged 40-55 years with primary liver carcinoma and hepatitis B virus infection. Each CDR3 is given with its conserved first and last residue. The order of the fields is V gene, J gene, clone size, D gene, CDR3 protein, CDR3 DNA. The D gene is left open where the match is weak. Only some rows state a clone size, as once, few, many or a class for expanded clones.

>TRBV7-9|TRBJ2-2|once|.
CASSLTGSGDTGELSF
TGTGCTAGCAGCTTAACCGGGAGCGGTGACACCGGGGAGCTGTCTTTT
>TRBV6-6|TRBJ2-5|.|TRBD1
CTSSTETGGLETQYF
TGTACCAGCAGTACAGAAACAGGGGGTCTAGAGACCCAGTACTTC
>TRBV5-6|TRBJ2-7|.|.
CASNLESTHYYEQYF
TGTGCCAGCAACTTGGAATCCACTCACTACTACGAGCAGTACTTC
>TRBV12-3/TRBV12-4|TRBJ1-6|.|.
CARSLGQGEGSLHF
TGTGCCAGGAGCCTGGGGCAGGGTGAAGGATCCCTCCACTTT
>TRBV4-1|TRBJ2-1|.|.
CASNHDGLSQNEQFF
TGCGCCAGCAACCATGATGGGCTATCACAAAATGAGCAGTTCTTC
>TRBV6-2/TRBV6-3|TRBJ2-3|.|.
CVSSYVAVGITDMQYF
TGTGTCAGCAGTTACGTCGCAGTGGGAATCACAGATATGCAGTATTTT
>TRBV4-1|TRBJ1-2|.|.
CASSQYWDSYGYTF
TGCGCCAGCAGCCAATACTGGGACTCCTATGGCTACACGTTC
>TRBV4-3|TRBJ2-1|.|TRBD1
CARSQDVGGQYNEQFF
TGCGCCAGGAGCCAAGATGTAGGGGGCCAGTACAATGAGCAGTTCTTC
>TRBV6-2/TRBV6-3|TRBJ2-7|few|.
CANSFLTGATDEQYF
TGTGCCAACAGTTTTCTGACAGGAGCCACGGACGAGCAGTACTTC
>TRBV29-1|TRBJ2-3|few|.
CSGIQIAGTDTQYF
TGCAGCGGGATTCAAATAGCGGGCACAGATACGCAGTATTTT
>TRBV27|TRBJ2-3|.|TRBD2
CASSSRLAGGTDTQYF
TGTGCCAGCAGTTCCCGACTAGCAGGAGGAACAGATACGCAGTATTTT
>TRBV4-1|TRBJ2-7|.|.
CISSQALGVNEQYF
TGCATCAGCAGCCAAGCCCTAGGGGTCAACGAGCAGTACTTC
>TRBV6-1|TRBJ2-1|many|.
CASSDADPMKQFF
TGTGCCAGCAGTGATGCGGACCCTATGAAGCAGTTCTTC
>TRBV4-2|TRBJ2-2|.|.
CASSIGGYTGELFF
TGTGCCAGTAGCATAGGGGGTTACACCGGAGAGCTGTTTTTT
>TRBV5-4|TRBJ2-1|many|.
CASSLAASSSYNEQFF
TGTGCCAGCAGCTTGGCAGCGTCAAGCTCCTACAATGAGCAGTTCTTC
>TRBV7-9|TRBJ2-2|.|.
CASSSEIIGELLF
TGTGCCAGCAGCTCCGAGATCATCGGGGAGCTGTTATTT
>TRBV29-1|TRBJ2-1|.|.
CSDGIWNHRSYNEQFF
TGCAGCGATGGCATTTGGAACCATCGCTCCTACAATGAGCAGTTCTTC
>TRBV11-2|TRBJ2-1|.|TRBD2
CANSPGLAGEGEQFF
TGTGCCAACAGCCCCGGACTAGCGGGAGAAGGTGAACAGTTCTTC
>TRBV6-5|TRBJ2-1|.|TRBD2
CASSYTGTSGDEHFF
TGTGCCAGCAGTTACACCGGGACTAGTGGCGATGAGCACTTCTTC
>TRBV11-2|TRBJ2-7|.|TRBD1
CASSLDRRQGACVEYF
TGTGCCAGCAGCTTAGATCGCAGACAGGGGGCCTGCGTGGAATACTTC
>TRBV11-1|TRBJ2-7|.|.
CASSSSRDSSYDQYF
TGTGCCAGCAGCTCATCCCGTGACTCCTCCTACGATCAGTACTTC
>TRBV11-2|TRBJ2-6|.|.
CASSLDLGGGANVLTF
TGTGCCAGCAGCCTAGATCTCGGGGGTGGAGCCAACGTCCTGACTTTC
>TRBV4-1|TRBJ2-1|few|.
CASSPPLGPYNEQFF
TGCGCCAGCAGCCCACCTCTCGGGCCCTACAATGAGCAGTTCTTC
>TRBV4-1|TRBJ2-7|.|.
CTSSQERNEQYF
TGCACCAGCAGCCAAGAACGAAACGAGCAGTACTTC
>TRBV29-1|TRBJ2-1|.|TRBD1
CGVEDPDRSSYNEQFF
TGCGGCGTTGAAGATCCGGACAGGTCATCCTACAACGAGCAGTTCTTC
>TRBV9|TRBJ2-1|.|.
CASSPLRLAVYNEQFF
TGTGCCAGCAGCCCCCTGAGGCTAGCAGTTTACAATGAGCAGTTCTTC
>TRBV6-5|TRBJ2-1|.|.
CAGSYGSNFNSEQFF
TGTGCCGGCAGTTACGGAAGCAACTTTAACAGTGAGCAGTTCTTC
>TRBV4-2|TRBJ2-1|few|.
CASSQDCTAGGEQFF
TGTGCCAGCAGTCAAGATTGTACTGCCGGCGGTGAGCAGTTCTTC
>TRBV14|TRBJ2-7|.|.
CASSQRTPEPYEQYF
TGTGCCAGCAGCCAGCGAACACCGGAACCCTACGAGCAGTACTTC
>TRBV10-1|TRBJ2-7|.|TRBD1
CASTAILGGEHYF
TGCGCCAGCACCGCAATCCTAGGGGGCGAGCATTACTTC
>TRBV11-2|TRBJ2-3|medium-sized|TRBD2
CAVTSGNTDTQYF
TGTGCCGTAACTAGCGGGAACACAGATACGCAGTATTTT
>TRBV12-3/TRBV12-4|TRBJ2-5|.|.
CASKTMGPSETHYF
TGTGCCAGCAAAACCATGGGACCCTCGGAGACCCACTACTTC
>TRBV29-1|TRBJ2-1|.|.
CGVEGQYNEQFF
TGCGGCGTTGAGGGCCAGTACAATGAGCAGTTCTTC
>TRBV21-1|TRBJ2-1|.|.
CASNLEGALPRSSYNEQFF
TGTGCCAGCAACCTTGAAGGGGCACTCCCCCGAAGCTCCTACAATGAGCAGTTCTTC
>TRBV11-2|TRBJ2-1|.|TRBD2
CASGLYRLASGQFF
TGTGCCAGCGGCTTATACCGACTAGCTAGTGGGCAGTTCTTC
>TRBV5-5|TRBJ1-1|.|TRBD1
CASSLRDRSSLNTEAFF
TGTGCCAGCAGCTTGCGGGACAGGTCCAGCTTGAACACTGAAGCTTTCTTT
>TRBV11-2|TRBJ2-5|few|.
CASSLMSETQYF
TGTGCCAGCAGCTTAATGTCGGAGACCCAGTACTTC
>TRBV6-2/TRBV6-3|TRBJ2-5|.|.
CACSEGTQYF
TGTGCCTGCAGTGAAGGGACCCAGTACTTC
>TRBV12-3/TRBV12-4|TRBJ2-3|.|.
CTSREGTGSGTQFF
TGTACCAGCAGGGAGGGGACAGGTTCTGGTACGCAGTTTTTT
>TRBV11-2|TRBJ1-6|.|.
CARSYAAGIANSPLHF
TGTGCCAGAAGCTACGCCGCCGGGATAGCGAATTCACCCCTCCACTTT
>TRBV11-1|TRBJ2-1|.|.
CANSPRDSPSKEQFF
TGTGCCAACAGCCCGCGGGACTCCCCTTCCAAAGAGCAGTTCTTC
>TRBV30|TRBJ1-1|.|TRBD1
CTWRATTGNGEAFF
TGTACCTGGAGAGCAACGACAGGGAATGGTGAAGCTTTCTTT
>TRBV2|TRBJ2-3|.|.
CASSESYGADTQYF
TGTGCCAGCAGTGAATCCTACGGAGCAGATACGCAGTATTTT
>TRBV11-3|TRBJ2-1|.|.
CASSAWSREINEQLF
TGTGCCAGCAGCGCCTGGTCTAGAGAGATTAATGAGCAGCTCTTC
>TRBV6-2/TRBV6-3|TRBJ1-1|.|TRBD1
CASRRADRGKNTEAFF
TGTGCCAGTAGACGAGCCGACAGGGGGAAGAACACTGAAGCTTTCTTT
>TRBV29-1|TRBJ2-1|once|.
CSVEDEGNAQFF
TGCAGCGTTGAAGATGAGGGCAATGCGCAGTTCTTC
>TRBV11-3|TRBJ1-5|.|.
CASSLDLVVAQPQHF
TGTGCCAGCAGCTTAGATCTGGTGGTGGCTCAGCCCCAACATTTT
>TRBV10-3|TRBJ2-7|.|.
CTISDPQTYEQYF
TGTACCATCAGTGATCCACAGACCTACGAGCAATACTTC
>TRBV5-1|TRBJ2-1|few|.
CASRLSSVYNEQFF
TGCGCCAGCAGGTTGTCTAGCGTCTACAATGAGCAGTTCTTC
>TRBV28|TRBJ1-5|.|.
CASSRLPFQPRHF
TGTGCCAGCAGCAGACTCCCGTTTCAGCCCCGGCATTTC
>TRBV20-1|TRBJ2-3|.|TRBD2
CSADGGSTDTKYF
TGCAGTGCTGACGGCGGGAGCACTGATACGAAGTATTTT
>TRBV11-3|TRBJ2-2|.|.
CASSLIQGELFF
TGTGCAAGCAGCTTAATTCAGGGGGAGCTGTTTTTT
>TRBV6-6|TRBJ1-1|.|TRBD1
CASRYDRGLPEAFF
TGTGCCAGCAGATATGACAGGGGGCTTCCTGAAGCTTTCTTT